The sequence of this T cell receptor (beta chain) was determined in a study of blood T cell repertoires in COVID-19. Study-level background: PBMCs, B-cell-depleted T cells, or T cells were the source of the cDNA or gDNA that made up the material.

TCRdb's table, derived via immunoSEQ multiplex PCR, lists solely in-frame clones and lacks some. The sample consists of 130,000 to 150,000 clones, around four fifths of them appearing once. In regard to this clone: Just one base apart from a much larger clone, this may be a read error.

CDR1 and CDR2 from the germline V gene are SSHAT and FNYEAQ (reference sequence). CDR3 length: 17 amino acids. V lost 2 bases and J lost 5; bases outside the gene matches: 10. What was sequenced was peripheral blood. The V gene is TRBV7-7, the J gene TRBJ2-5; TRBD2 matches at 11 bases. The source of this sequence is a woman between 35 and 50 years old with active or convalescent COVID-19. CDR3 in amino acids: CASSLSNSGRVAETQYF. CDR3 nucleotides: TGTGCCAGCAGCTTAAGTAATAGCGGGAGGGTGGCGGAGACCCAGTACTTC.